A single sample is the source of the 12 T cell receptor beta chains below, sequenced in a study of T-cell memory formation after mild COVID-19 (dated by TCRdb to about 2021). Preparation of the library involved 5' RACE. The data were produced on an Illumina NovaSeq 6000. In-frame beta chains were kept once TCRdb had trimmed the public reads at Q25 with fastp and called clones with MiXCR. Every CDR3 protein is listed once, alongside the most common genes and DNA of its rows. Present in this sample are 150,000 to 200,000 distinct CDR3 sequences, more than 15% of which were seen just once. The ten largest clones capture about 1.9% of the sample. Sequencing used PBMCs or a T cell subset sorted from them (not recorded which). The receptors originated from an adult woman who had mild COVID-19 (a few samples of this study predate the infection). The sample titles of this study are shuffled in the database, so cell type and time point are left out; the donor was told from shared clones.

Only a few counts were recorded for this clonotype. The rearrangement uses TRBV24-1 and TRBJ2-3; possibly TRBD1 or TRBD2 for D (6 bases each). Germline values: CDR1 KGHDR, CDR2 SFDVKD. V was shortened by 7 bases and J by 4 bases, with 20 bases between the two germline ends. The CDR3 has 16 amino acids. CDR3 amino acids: CATSDDREGGSDTQYF. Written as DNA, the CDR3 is TGTGCCACCAGCGACGATAGAGAAGGGGGGTCAGATACGCAGTATTTT.

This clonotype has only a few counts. Written as DNA, the CDR3 is TGTGCCAGCAGCACCTTAGGGCCCCAGTACTTC. It translates to CASSTLGPQYF. This chain links TRBV7-2 with TRBJ2-4; no clear D. The CDR3 length is 11 residues. With 5 bases removed from V and 13 bases from J, the gap between germline ends came to 12 bases. CDR1 is SGHTA and CDR2 is FQGNSA in the germline V gene.

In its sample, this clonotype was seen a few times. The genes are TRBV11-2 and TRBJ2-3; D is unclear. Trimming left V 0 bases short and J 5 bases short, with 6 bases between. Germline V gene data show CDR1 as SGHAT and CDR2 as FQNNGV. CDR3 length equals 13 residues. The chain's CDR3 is CASSLDWRDTQYF. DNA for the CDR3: TGTGCCAGCAGCTTAGATTGGAGAGATACGCAGTATTTT.

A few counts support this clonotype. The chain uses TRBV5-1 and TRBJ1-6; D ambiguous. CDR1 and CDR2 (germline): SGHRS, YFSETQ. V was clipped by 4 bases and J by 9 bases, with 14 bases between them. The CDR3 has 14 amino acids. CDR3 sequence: CASSPDNLGSPLHF. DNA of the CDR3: TGCGCCAGCAGCCCCGACAACTTGGGTTCACCCCTCCACTTT. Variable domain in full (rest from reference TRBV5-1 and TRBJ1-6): KAGVTQTPRYLIKTRGQQVTLSCSPISGHRSVSWYQQTPGQGLQFLFEYFSETQRNKGNFPGRFSGRQFSNSRSEMNVSTLELGDSALYLCASSPDNLGSPLHFGNGTRLTVT.

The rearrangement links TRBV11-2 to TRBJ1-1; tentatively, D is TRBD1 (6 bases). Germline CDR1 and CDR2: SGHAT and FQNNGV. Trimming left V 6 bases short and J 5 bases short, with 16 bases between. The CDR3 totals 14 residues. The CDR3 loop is CASSFLQGLTEAFF. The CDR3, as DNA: TGTGCCAGCAGTTTCCTACAGGGTTTGACTGAAGCTTTCTTT.

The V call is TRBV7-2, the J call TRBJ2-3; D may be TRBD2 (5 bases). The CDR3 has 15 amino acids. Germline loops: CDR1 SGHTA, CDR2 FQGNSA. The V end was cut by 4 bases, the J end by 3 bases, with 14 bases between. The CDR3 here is CASSYGQPGTDTQYF. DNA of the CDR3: TGTGCCAGCAGCTACGGGCAGCCGGGAACAGATACGCAGTATTTT.

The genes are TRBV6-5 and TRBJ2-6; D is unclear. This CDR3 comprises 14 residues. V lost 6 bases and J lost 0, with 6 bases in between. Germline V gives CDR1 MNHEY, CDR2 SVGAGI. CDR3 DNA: TGTGCCAGCAGCTTGTTCTCTGGGGCCAACGTCCTGACTTTC. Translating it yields CASSLFSGANVLTF.

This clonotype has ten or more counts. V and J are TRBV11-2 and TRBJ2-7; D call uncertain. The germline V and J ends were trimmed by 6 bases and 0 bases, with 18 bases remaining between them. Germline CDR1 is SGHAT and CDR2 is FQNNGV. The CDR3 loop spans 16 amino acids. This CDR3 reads CASSLTGLGFSYEQYF. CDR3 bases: TGTGCCAGCAGTTTAACCGGGTTGGGCTTCTCCTACGAGCAGTACTTC.

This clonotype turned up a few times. The CDR3 reads CASSQAGGGAKNIQYF. CDR3 bases: TGTGCCAGCAGCCAAGCTGGGGGGGGAGCCAAAAACATTCAGTACTTC. The V gene is TRBV4-2, the J gene TRBJ2-4; TRBD2 agrees at 7 bases. CDR3 size: 16 residues. The V and J ends lost 1 base and 0 bases, in that order; junction bases with no gene match: 3. In germline, CDR1 is LGHNA, CDR2 YNFKEQ.

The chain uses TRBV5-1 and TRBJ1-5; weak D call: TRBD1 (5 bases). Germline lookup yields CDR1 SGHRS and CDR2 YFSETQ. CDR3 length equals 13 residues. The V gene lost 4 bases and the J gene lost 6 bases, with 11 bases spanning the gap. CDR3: CASSMGGGQPQHF. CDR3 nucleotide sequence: TGCGCCAGCAGCATGGGGGGTGGTCAGCCCCAGCATTTT. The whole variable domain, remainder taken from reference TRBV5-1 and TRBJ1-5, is KAGVTQTPRYLIKTRGQQVTLSCSPISGHRSVSWYQQTPGQGLQFLFEYFSETQRNKGNFPGRFSGRQFSNSRSEMNVSTLELGDSALYLCASSMGGGQPQHFGDGTRLSIL.

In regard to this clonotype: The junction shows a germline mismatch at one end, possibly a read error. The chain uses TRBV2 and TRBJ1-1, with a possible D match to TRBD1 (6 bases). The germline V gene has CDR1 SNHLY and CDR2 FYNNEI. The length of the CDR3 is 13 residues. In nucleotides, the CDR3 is TGTGCCAGCAGCGGAGGGGGTAGCACTGAAGCCTTCTTT. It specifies CASSGGGSTEAFF.

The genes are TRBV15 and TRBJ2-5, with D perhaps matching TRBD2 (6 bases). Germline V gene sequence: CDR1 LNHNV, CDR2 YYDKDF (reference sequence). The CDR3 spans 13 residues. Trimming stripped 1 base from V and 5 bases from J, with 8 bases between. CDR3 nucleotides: TGTGCCACCAGCAGAGGGGAGGTCGAGACCCAGTACTTC. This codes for CATSRGEVETQYF.